This entry describes one T cell receptor beta chain. Its target is unknown. These data are taken from a study of cytomegalovirus exposure and HLA in healthy donors. General observations from the study: The number of N-insertions in an Asian-associated ancestry cluster was reportedly below the 666-donor mean in a later analysis. When analyzed later, the rates of TCR association showed variation by HLA locus, with DRB1 the most and HLA-C the fewest.

This cohort consisted of healthy bone marrow donors. In germline, CDR1 is SGHVS, CDR2 FNYEAQ. V was cut by 1 base and J by 5 bases, with 14 bases left in between. The CDR3 has 16 amino acids. PCR was performed using 60 Vbeta and 13 Jbeta primers. The assay was immunoSEQ multiplex PCR, and TCRdb's table has in-frame clones only and misses some. The sample contains over 100,000 clones, roughly 80% of which appear only once. The receptor comes from a female donor in good health and CMV-seronegative. The chain is built from TRBV7-6 and TRBJ1-4; the D is unclear. Material: PBMCs. CDR3: CASSLGSVSMNEKLFF. The CDR3 DNA reads as TGTGCCAGCAGCTTAGGTTCGGTGTCCATGAATGAAAAACTGTTTTTT.